This T cell receptor beta chain appears in the sequencing data of a study of shared clonotypes between healthy human individuals. The assay was immunoSEQ multiplex PCR, and TCRdb's table has in-frame clones only and misses some. The sample has about 2 million clones, roughly 95% seen once. CDR3 length: 18 amino acids. V shed 1 base and J shed 0 bases, with 13 bases lying between them. In germline, CDR1 is SGHDN, CDR2 FVKESK. Only CD45RO-negative cells positively selected for CCR7 counted as naive CD8 cells, so terminally differentiated effector memory CD45RA+ cells were excluded. Sequenced input: naive CD8+ T cells sorted from blood. This sequence joins TRBV14 and TRBJ1-6, with D tentatively TRBD1 (5 bases). The receptor's source is a young man in good health. The CDR3 region has the DNA TGTGCCAGCAGCCAAGCCTCGGGGGGTCGCTCCTATAATTCACCCCTCCACTTT. Translating it yields CASSQASGGRSYNSPLHF. Drawing the rest from reference TRBV14 and TRBJ1-6, the complete variable domain is EAGVTQFPSHSVIEKGQTVTLRCDPISGHDNLYWYRRVMGKEIKFLLHFVKESKQDESGMPNNRFLAERTGGTYSTLKVQPAELEDSGVYFCASSQASGGRSYNSPLHFGNGTRLTVT.